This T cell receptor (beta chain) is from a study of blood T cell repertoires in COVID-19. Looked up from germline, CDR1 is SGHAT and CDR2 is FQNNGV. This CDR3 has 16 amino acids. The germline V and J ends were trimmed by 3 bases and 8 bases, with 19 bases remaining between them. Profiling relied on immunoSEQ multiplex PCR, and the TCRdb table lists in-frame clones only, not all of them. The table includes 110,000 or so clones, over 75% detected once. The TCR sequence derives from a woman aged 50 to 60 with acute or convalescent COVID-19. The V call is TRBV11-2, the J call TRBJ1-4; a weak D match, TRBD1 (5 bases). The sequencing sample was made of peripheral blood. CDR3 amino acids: CASSFSSGKLGEKLFF. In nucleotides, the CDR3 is TGTGCCAGCAGCTTCTCATCAGGGAAGCTGGGAGAAAAACTGTTTTTT.